These 25 T cell receptor beta chains share one sample of origin, sequenced in a study of long-term antiretroviral therapy in people with HIV (dated by TCRdb to between 2021 and 2024). The immunoSEQ hsTCRB v3.0 assay was used at survey level resolution to sequence the TRB variable region. TCRdb limited this immuneACCESS table to in-frame rearrangements with V and J called. A share of clones is missing; checked studies link under half to unresolved V genes, and the rest is unexplained. The sample table records around 25,000 clones; 85% to 90% of these occur just once. Around 3.9% of the sample is held by the ten biggest clonotypes. Specimen: unsorted PBMCs, collected 1.9 years after starting antiretroviral therapy. The receptors were sampled from a young woman with HIV.

J is TRBJ2-3 and V is TRBV6-1; 12 positions match TRBD2. The junction had 9 bases not matched to a gene; V was cut back by 4 bases and J by 1 base. Germline assignment: CDR1 MNHNS and CDR2 SASEGT. The length of the CDR3 is 18 residues. The CDR3 DNA follows: TGTGCCAGCAGTGGGCTAGCGGGGGGGATTAGGGGCACAGATACGCAGTATTTT. This codes for CASSGLAGGIRGTDTQYF.

The rearrangement uses TRBV4-1 and TRBJ2-5, with D possibly matching TRBD1 (6 bases). Germline V CDR1 and CDR2: MGHRA, YSYEKL. V lost 4 bases to trimming and J lost 4 bases, with 19 bases between them. This CDR3 spans 16 amino acids. CDR3 nucleotide sequence: TGCGCCAGCAGCCCCGAACAGGGCTCCTTATCAGAGACCCAGTACTTC. Translation: CASSPEQGSLSETQYF.

This chain uses TRBV21-1 with TRBJ2-3. TRBV21-1 is deemed a pseudogene. This CDR3 has 12 residues. The CDR3 here is CASSKDDDTQYF. The CDR3 DNA follows: TGTGCCAGCAGCAAAGATGACGATACGCAGTATTTT.

The chain uses TRBV29-1 and TRBJ1-4, with 10 bases fitting TRBD1. V dropped 0 bases and J dropped 6; count of bases not matched to a gene: 1. Per germline, CDR1 SQVTM and CDR2 ANQGSEA. The CDR3 length is 14 residues. CDR3 sequence: CSVEDGTGDEKLFF. The CDR3 nucleotides read TGCAGCGTTGAAGACGGGACAGGGGATGAAAAACTGTTTTTT.

CDR3 region: CASSTVIRADREVYNEQFF. CDR3 in DNA: TGTGCCAGTAGTACCGTAATAAGGGCAGACAGGGAGGTGTACAATGAGCAGTTCTTC. This chain joins TRBV19 and TRBJ2-1; D may be TRBD1 (7 bases). The CDR3 loop spans 19 amino acids. V lost 4 bases and J 4 bases, leaving 26 bases between the germline ends. Germline V gene data show CDR1 as LNHDA and CDR2 as SQIVND (reference sequence).

The chain joins TRBV2 to TRBJ2-2, with 7 bases aligning to TRBD2. CDR3 length equals 16 residues. V lost 7 bases, J lost 5 bases, and 13 bases stayed unmatched. Germline V gene lookup returns CDR1 SNHLY and CDR2 FYNNEI. DNA of the CDR3: TGTGCCAGCAAAACGGAGGCCTTGGGGGGGACCGGGGAGCTGTTTTTT. Translating gives CASKTEALGGTGELFF.

This chain joins TRBV5-1 and TRBJ1-1; D gene unclear. Trimming cost V 0 bases and J 11 bases, with 14 bases left between them. The CDR3 covers 13 residues. The germline CDR1 and CDR2 sequences are SGHRS and YFSETQ. The CDR3 DNA reads as TGCGCCAGCAGCTTGGGGAGTGGATTAGATGCTTTCTTT. Translating gives CASSLGSGLDAFF.

This chain connects TRBV2 to TRBJ1-1; D unresolved. Trimming took off 6 bases at V and 0 bases at J, with 11 bases between the two ends. Germline V CDR1 and CDR2: SNHLY, FYNNEI. There are 14 residues in the CDR3. The CDR3 region has the DNA TGTGCCAGCAGATCCCAGGCGATGAACACTGAAGCTTTCTTT. This translates into CASRSQAMNTEAFF. Variable domain in full (rest from reference TRBV2 and TRBJ1-1): EPEVTQTPSHQVTQMGQEVILRCVPISNHLYFYWYRQILGQKVEFLVSFYNNEISEKSEIFDDQFSVERPDGSNFTLKIRSTKLEDSAMYFCASRSQAMNTEAFFGQGTRLTVV.

The rearrangement uses TRBV9 and TRBJ2-2, with 15 bases aligning to TRBD2. Germline CDR1 is SGDLS and CDR2 is YYNGEE. This CDR3 is 18 amino acids long. Trimming took 4 bases from V and 7 from J; bases not matched to a gene: 11. CDR3: CASSPAGLAGGRVGELFF. CDR3 nucleotide sequence: TGTGCCAGCAGCCCCGCGGGACTAGCGGGGGGCCGGGTCGGGGAGCTGTTTTTT.

J is TRBJ2-1 and V is TRBV13, with unresolved D. V was clipped by 5 bases and J by 0 bases, with 11 bases between them. Germline V gene data show CDR1 as PRHDT and CDR2 as FYEKMQ (reference sequence). CDR3 length equals 15 residues. Here the CDR3 DNA reads TGTGCCAGCAGCACCGACTTCAGCTCCTACAATGAGCAGTTCTTC. Translation: CASSTDFSSYNEQFF.

The chain combines TRBV9 with TRBJ1-1; the D gene is possibly TRBD1 (6 bases). This CDR3 contains 16 residues. V was shortened by 0 bases and J by 0 bases, with 12 bases between the two germline ends. In germline, CDR1 is SGDLS, CDR2 YYNGEE. The CDR3 loop is CASSVGTELMNTEAFF. CDR3 nucleotides: TGTGCCAGCAGCGTAGGGACAGAACTAATGAACACTGAAGCTTTCTTT.

The chain joins TRBV5-6 to TRBJ1-1; D is possibly TRBD1 (5 bases). The CDR3 covers 12 residues. Germline values: CDR1 SGHDT, CDR2 YYEEEE. V was clipped by 0 bases and J by 8 bases, with 8 bases between them. CDR3 in DNA: TGTGCCAGCAGCTTGGAATCAGGGGAAGCTTTCTTT. Protein product: CASSLESGEAFF.

The J gene is TRBJ1-2, the V gene TRBV11-1, with 9 bases that match TRBD1. This CDR3 has 15 amino acids. Germline loops: CDR1 SGHAT, CDR2 FQDESV (reference sequence). V trimming: 1 base; J trimming: 8 bases; junction bases outside the gene matches: 8. CDR3 amino acids: CASSLEGQGQSGYTF. The CDR3 bases are TGTGCCAGCAGCTTAGAAGGACAGGGGCAGAGCGGCTACACCTTC.

The chain joins TRBV2 to TRBJ2-1; tentative D call: TRBD1 (5 bases). V was pared by 6 bases and J by 7 bases, with 10 bases between. This CDR3 is 12 amino acids long. Germline values: CDR1 SNHLY, CDR2 FYNNEI. The CDR3 DNA sequence: TGTGCCAGCAGGGAACCAGGGAATGAGCAGTTCTTC. Translation: CASREPGNEQFF.

The chain joins TRBV4-2 to TRBJ2-3, with unresolved D. V lost 1 base, J lost 3 bases, and 8 bases lay in between. The CDR3 extends over 14 amino acids. The germline CDR1 and CDR2 sequences are LGHNA and YNFKEQ. CDR3 in DNA: TGTGCCAGCAGCCAAGTTTTAGGGACAGATACGCAGTATTTT. This gives the protein CASSQVLGTDTQYF.

This chain uses TRBV7-8 with TRBJ1-5; D is unclear. V was trimmed by 5 bases and J by 7 bases, leaving 18 bases between them. Germline assignment: CDR1 SGHVS and CDR2 FQNEAQ. The CDR3 contains 15 residues. CDR3 bases: TGTGCCAGCAGCGTAGGCGCGCAAGTAGAGCAGCCCCAGCATTTT. This sequence encodes CASSVGAQVEQPQHF.

The gene calls are TRBV2 and TRBJ1-1; D unresolved. V lost 4 bases, J lost 5 bases, and 11 bases lay in between. The CDR3 spans 13 residues. CDR1 and CDR2 from the germline V gene are SNHLY and FYNNEI. For the CDR3, the DNA is TGTGCCAGCAGTGTCATGGAGGGTACTGAAGCTTTCTTT. Translating gives CASSVMEGTEAFF.

In its sample, this clone is large. The gene calls are TRBV7-2 and TRBJ1-5; tentative D call: TRBD1 (5 bases). The CDR3 consists of 14 residues. Germline values: CDR1 SGHTA, CDR2 FQGNSA. V lost 4 bases and J lost 3, with 10 bases in between. CDR3: CASSSVGDNQPQHF. DNA for the CDR3: TGTGCCAGCAGCTCAGTGGGGGACAATCAGCCCCAGCATTTT.

The chain is built from TRBV2 and TRBJ2-1; possible D gene TRBD1, 5 bases. The V gene's germline CDR1 is SNHLY and CDR2 FYNNEI. The CDR3 is 12 residues long. Trimming left V 6 bases short and J 7 bases short, with 10 bases between. CDR3 DNA sequence: TGTGCCAGCAGGTCTCAGGGTAATGAGCAGTTCTTC. Its protein is CASRSQGNEQFF.

J is TRBJ2-3 and V is TRBV28; maybe TRBD2 (5 bases). This CDR3 has 15 amino acids. The V gene's germline CDR1 is MDHEN and CDR2 SYDVKM. V shed 3 bases and J shed 3 bases, with 13 bases lying between them. CDR3 DNA sequence: TGTGCCAGCAGTTTTCCCCCGGGGTTGACAGATACGCAGTATTTT. Translating it yields CASSFPPGLTDTQYF.

The J gene is TRBJ1-5, the V gene TRBV6-4; no clear D. Trimming shortened V by 2 bases and J by 4 bases, and 6 bases separated the two germline ends. CDR3 size: 13 residues. The germline gives CDR1 MRHNA, CDR2 SNTAGT. CDR3 region: CASSDRINQPQHF. CDR3 coding DNA: TGTGCCAGCAGTGACAGGATTAATCAGCCCCAGCATTTT.

The rearrangement joins TRBV2 to TRBJ2-2; 9 nucleotides agree with TRBD2. Germline CDR1 and CDR2: SNHLY and FYNNEI. This CDR3 is 17 amino acids long. V shed 1 base, J shed 5 bases, and the junction held 8 bases outside the gene matches. The DNA for the CDR3 is TGTGCCAGCAGTGAAGAAAGCGGGGGGATAAGTACCGGGGAGCTGTTTTTT. Amino acids: CASSEESGGISTGELFF.

The gene calls are TRBV19 and TRBJ2-3; 11 bases map to TRBD1. CDR1 and CDR2 from the germline V gene are LNHDA and SQIVND (reference sequence). V lost 6 bases and J lost 4; bases outside the gene matches: 3. This CDR3 is 14 amino acids long. In DNA form, the CDR3 reads TGTGCCAGTAGGGACAGGGGGCGGGCAGATACGCAGTATTTT. Encoded protein: CASRDRGRADTQYF.

V usage is TRBV30 and J usage is TRBJ1-2; TRBD1 matches at 9 bases. This CDR3 contains 13 residues. Germline assignment: CDR1 GTSNPN and CDR2 SVGIG (reference sequence). J gave up 6 bases and V 1 base, and 3 bases lay outside the gene matches. The CDR3 region is CAWSATGGDGYTF. The CDR3 nucleotides read TGTGCCTGGAGTGCTACAGGGGGCGATGGCTACACCTTC.

The rearrangement links TRBV18 to TRBJ2-2; D tentatively fits TRBD1 or TRBD2 (5 bases each). CDR1 KGHSH and CDR2 LQKENI come from the germline V gene. The CDR3 runs 15 residues. The V end was cut by 2 bases, the J end by 1 base, with 8 bases between. CDR3 nucleotide sequence: TGTGCCAGCTCACCAGGGGACGGGAACACCGGGGAGCTGTTTTTT. It translates to CASSPGDGNTGELFF.